This paragraph reports one T cell receptor beta chain. What it binds is unknown. It was with random hexamers that about 0.45 to 1 ug RNA was reverse transcribed. The immunoSEQ assay covered 54 Vbeta and 13 Jbeta segments for CDR3. TCRdb itself ran the immunoSEQ multiplex PCR reads through MiXCR, one entry per CDR3 protein. The sample has about 190,000 distinct CDR3 sequences, around 95% seen once; the top ten hold under 0.12%. The data stem from a study of CD8 T cells in Susac syndrome. General study points: Individuals included in the TCR sequencing and HLA analysis were acknowledged by the study to be relatively few in number.

The sequenced sample consisted of CD4+ T cells from PBMCs. This sequence was found in a human donor in good health.

In nucleotides, the CDR3 is TGTGCCAGCAACTCCCCAGGGACCTACGAGCAGTACGTC. As protein: CASNSPGTYEQYV. V gene TRBV28 combines with J gene TRBJ2-7; possibly TRBD1 for D (5 bases). The CDR3 has 13 residues. Looked up from germline, CDR1 is MDHEN and CDR2 is SYDVKM. Trimming stripped 7 bases from V and 2 bases from J, with 12 bases between.